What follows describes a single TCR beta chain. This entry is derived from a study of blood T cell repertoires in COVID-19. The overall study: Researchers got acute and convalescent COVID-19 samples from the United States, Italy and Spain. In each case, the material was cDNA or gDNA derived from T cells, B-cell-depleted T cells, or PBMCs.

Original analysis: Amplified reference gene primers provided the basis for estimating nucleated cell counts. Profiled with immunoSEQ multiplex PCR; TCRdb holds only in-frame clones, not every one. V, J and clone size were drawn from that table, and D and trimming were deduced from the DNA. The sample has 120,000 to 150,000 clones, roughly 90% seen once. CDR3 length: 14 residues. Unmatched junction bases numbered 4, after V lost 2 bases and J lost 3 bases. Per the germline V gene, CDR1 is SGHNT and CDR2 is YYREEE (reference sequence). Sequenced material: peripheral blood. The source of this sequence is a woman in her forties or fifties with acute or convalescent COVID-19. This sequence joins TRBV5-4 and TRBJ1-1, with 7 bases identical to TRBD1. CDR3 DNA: TGTGCCAGCAGCTTTGGCAGGGGGGACACTGAAGCTTTCTTT. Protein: CASSFGRGDTEAFF. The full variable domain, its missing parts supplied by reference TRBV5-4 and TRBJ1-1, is ETGVTQSPTHLIKTRGQQVTLRCSSQSGHNTVSWYQQALGQGPQFIFQYYREEENGRGNFPPRFSGLQFPNYSSELNVNALELDDSALYLCASSFGRGDTEAFFGQGTRLTVV.